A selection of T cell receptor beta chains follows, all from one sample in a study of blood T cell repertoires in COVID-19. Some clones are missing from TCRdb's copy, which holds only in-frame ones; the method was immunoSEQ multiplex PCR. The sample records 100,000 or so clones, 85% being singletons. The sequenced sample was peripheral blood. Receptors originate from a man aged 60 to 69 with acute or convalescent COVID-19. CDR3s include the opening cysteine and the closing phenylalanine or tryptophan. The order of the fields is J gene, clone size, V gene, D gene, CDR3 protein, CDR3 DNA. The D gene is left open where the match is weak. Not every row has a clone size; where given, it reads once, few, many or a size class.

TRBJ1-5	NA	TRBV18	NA	CASSPDSKSYQPQHF	TGTGCCAGCTCACCGGACAGTAAGTCATATCAGCCCCAGCATTTT
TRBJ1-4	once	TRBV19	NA	CASSIVRGEEKLFF	TGTGCCAGTAGTATAGTCCGGGGAGAGGAAAAACTGTTTTTT
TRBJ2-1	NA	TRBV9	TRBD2	CASSVGLAGRDEQFF	TGTGCCAGCAGCGTAGGGCTAGCGGGACGGGATGAGCAGTTCTTC
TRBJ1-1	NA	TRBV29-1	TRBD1	CSVEEGDRGRAFF	TGCAGCGTTGAAGAAGGGGACAGAGGCCGGGCTTTCTTT
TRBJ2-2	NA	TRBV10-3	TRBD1	CAIRTGETGELFF	TGTGCCATCAGAACAGGGGAGACCGGGGAGCTGTTTTTT
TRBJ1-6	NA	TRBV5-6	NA	CASSPTGLESPLHF	TGTGCCAGCAGTCCTACAGGATTAGAATCACCCCTCCACTTT
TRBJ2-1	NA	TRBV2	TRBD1	CASSRGQGIWNEQFF	TGTGCCAGCAGTAGGGGACAGGGGATTTGGAATGAGCAGTTCTTC
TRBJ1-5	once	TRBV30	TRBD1	CAWSGGQRNQPQHF	TGTGCCTGGAGTGGGGGACAGAGGAATCAGCCCCAGCATTTT
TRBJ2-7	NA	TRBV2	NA	CASSEEIARNYEQYF	TGTGCCAGCAGTGAGGAAATAGCTCGGAACTACGAGCAGTACTTC
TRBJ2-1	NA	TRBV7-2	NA	CASSLALAGRSYNEQFF	TGTGCCAGCAGCTTAGCCCTTGCGGGGCGCTCCTACAATGAGCAGTTCTTC
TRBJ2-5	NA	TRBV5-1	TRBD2	CASSPFPASGRAETQYF	TGCGCCAGCAGCCCCTTCCCCGCTAGCGGGAGGGCAGAGACCCAGTACTTC
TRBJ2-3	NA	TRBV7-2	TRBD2	CASSPQRGALDTQYF	TGTGCCAGCAGCCCCCAGCGGGGGGCTTTAGATACGCAGTATTTT
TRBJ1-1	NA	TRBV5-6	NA	CASSRNRNTEAFF	TGTGCCAGCAGCCGCAACAGGAACACTGAAGCTTTCTTT
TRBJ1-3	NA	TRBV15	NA	CATSAGLSGNTIYF	TGTGCCACCAGTGCAGGGCTCTCTGGAAACACCATATATTTT
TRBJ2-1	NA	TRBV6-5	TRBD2	CASSYRGLAGGRQFF	TGTGCCAGCAGTTATCGAGGACTAGCGGGGGGCCGGCAGTTCTTC
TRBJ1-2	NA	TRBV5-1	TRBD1	CASSLRTGENYGYTF	TGCGCCAGCAGCTTGCGAACAGGGGAAAACTATGGCTACACCTTC
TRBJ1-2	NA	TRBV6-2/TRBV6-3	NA	CASSGDTFYGYTF	TGTGCCAGCAGTGGGGACACGTTCTATGGCTACACCTTC
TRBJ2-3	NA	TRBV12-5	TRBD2	CASGLGLAGPTDTQYF	TGTGCTAGTGGTCTCGGACTAGCGGGGCCCACAGATACGCAGTATTTT
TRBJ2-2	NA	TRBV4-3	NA	CASSPGQINTGELFF	TGCGCCAGCAGTCCCGGACAGATAAACACCGGGGAGCTGTTTTTT
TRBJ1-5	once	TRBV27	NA	CASSLYRDQPQHF	TGTGCCAGCAGTTTATACAGGGATCAGCCCCAGCATTTT
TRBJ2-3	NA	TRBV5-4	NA	CASSLRGRAADTQYF	TGTGCCAGCAGCTTAAGGGGCAGGGCGGCAGATACGCAGTATTTT
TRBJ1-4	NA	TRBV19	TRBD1	CASGRDSATNEKLFF	TGTGCCAGTGGTCGGGACAGTGCAACTAATGAAAAACTGTTTTTT
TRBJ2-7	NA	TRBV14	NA	CASSPWTSGYSLYEQYF	TGTGCCAGCAGCCCGTGGACCAGCGGGTATTCTCTCTACGAGCAGTACTTC
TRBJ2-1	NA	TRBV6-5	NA	CASSRGQPDYNEQFF	TGTGCCAGCAGCCGAGGACAGCCGGACTACAATGAGCAGTTCTTC
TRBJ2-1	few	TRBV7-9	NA	CASSPKRRQGNEQFF	TGTGCCAGCAGCCCAAAGCGGAGGCAAGGCAATGAGCAGTTCTTC